Below, 9 T cell receptor beta chains from the same sample are listed, as sequenced in a study of radiotherapy plus CTLA-4 blockade in lung cancer. The repertoire was sequenced with immunoSEQ multiplex PCR; TCRdb's copy has only in-frame clones and lacks some. The table records 80,000 to 100,000 clones, 75% to 90% of them present only once. The specimen was peripheral blood, collected from a patient treated with radiotherapy plus ipilimumab. The receptors stem from a human donor with non-small cell lung cancer who had a partial response to radiotherapy plus ipilimumab.

This clone has just one count. V gene TRBV5-6 combines with J gene TRBJ2-5, with TRBD2 matching over 11 bases. After removal of 3 bases from V and 5 bases from J, the junction contained 9 bases not matched to a gene. Looked up from germline, CDR1 is SGHDT and CDR2 is YYEEEE. The CDR3 loop spans 16 amino acids. The CDR3 bases are TGTGCCAGCAGCTCAAGACTAGCGGGATCAGGGGAGACCCAGTACTTC. Translated, it gives CASSSRLAGSGETQYF.

The chain carries TRBV28 and TRBJ2-2; 12 bases fit TRBD2. CDR1 is MDHEN, CDR2 SYDVKM, per germline. The CDR3 runs to 17 residues. Trimming removed 5 bases from V and 4 bases from J; junction bases left unmatched: 8. The CDR3 DNA is TGTGCCAGCAGTGCGACTAGCGGGAGTTCGGGCACCGGGGAGCTGTTTTTT. Translating it yields CASSATSGSSGTGELFF.

The CDR3, as DNA: TGTGCCAGTAGTATTAACAGGGTCCGGAACACTGAAGCTTTCTTT. Protein sequence: CASSINRVRNTEAFF. This chain joins TRBV19 and TRBJ1-1; maybe TRBD1 (6 bases). Deletions cut 3 bases from V and 1 base from J, with 12 bases between. The CDR3 contains 15 residues. CDR1 LNHDA and CDR2 SQIVND come from the germline V gene (reference sequence).

This clone was picked up one time. This chain uses TRBV27 with TRBJ1-1; D is unclear. CDR3 length: 12 residues. The V end was cut by 5 bases, the J end by 1 base, with 5 bases between. Per the germline V gene, CDR1 is MNHEY and CDR2 is SMNVEV (reference sequence). CDR3 nucleotides: TGTGCCAGCAGTATGAGGAACACTGAAGCTTTCTTT. Its protein product is CASSMRNTEAFF.

The J gene is TRBJ2-2, the V gene TRBV2, with a tentative D call TRBD1 (6 bases). CDR1 and CDR2 (germline): SNHLY, FYNNEI. The CDR3 consists of 12 residues. V was trimmed by 9 bases and J by 5 bases, leaving 10 bases between them. The CDR3 bases are TGTGCCAGTAAAACAGGGACCGGGGAGCTGTTTTTT. It is translated as CASKTGTGELFF. Full variable domain (outside the CDR3, taken from reference TRBV2 and TRBJ2-2): EPEVTQTPSHQVTQMGQEVILRCVPISNHLYFYWYRQILGQKVEFLVSFYNNEISEKSEIFDDQFSVERPDGSNFTLKIRSTKLEDSAMYFCASKTGTGELFFGEGSRLTVL.

V and J are TRBV7-2 and TRBJ2-1; 9 bases match TRBD1. Looked up from germline, CDR1 is SGHTA and CDR2 is FQGNSA. The CDR3 is 15 residues long. V lost 1 base and J lost 8; bases outside the gene matches: 6. The CDR3 bases are TGTGCCAGCAGCTTAGTAGGTACAGGGGGCGATGAGCAGTTCTTC. Residues: CASSLVGTGGDEQFF.

V and J are TRBV6-1 and TRBJ1-2; 7 bases align to TRBD1. V was clipped by 8 bases and J by 3 bases; unmatched bases: 6. The CDR3 contains 13 residues. Germline V lookup: CDR1 MNHNS, CDR2 SASEGT. CDR3 region: CASAHTGDYGYTF. CDR3 sequence (DNA): TGTGCCAGCGCTCATACAGGGGACTATGGCTACACCTTC.

The chain employs TRBV2 and TRBJ2-7; 12 bases are shared with TRBD2. This CDR3 is built from 15 residues. Germline V CDR1 and CDR2: SNHLY, FYNNEI. V was pared by 4 bases and J by 2 bases, with 3 bases of the junction left unmatched. CDR3 nucleotides: TGTGCCAGCAGTGGACTAGCGGGAGTAGCCTACGAGCAGTACTTC. Encoded protein: CASSGLAGVAYEQYF.

Only a few counts were recorded for this clone. The chain joins TRBV7-2 to TRBJ2-5, with a weak D call TRBD2 (6 bases). The CDR3 is 17 amino acids. V was shortened by 4 bases and J by 1 base, with 19 bases between the two germline ends. Germline V gene sequence: CDR1 SGHTA, CDR2 FQGNSA. The CDR3 coding sequence is TGTGCCAGCAGCTCCGCTGGGGGGATTACAACCCAAGAGACCCAGTACTTC. Translated, it gives CASSSAGGITTQETQYF.